This TCR beta chain comes out of a study of shared clonotypes between healthy human individuals. Profiling relied on immunoSEQ multiplex PCR, and the TCRdb table lists in-frame clones only, not all of them. This table holds 850,000 to 1,100,000 clones, roughly 77% found once. The ends lost 4 bases at V and 8 bases at J; junction bases unmatched: 3. CDR3 length: 13 residues. Per the germline V gene, CDR1 is SNHLY and CDR2 is FYNNEI. The V call is TRBV2, the J call TRBJ2-4; 9 nucleotides line up with TRBD2. Sequencing was performed on memory CD4+ T cells from PBMCs. As to subset: CD45RA-negative fraction. The sequence was collected from a man between 18 and 29 years old in good health. Some clones in this sample may be carry-over from other donors' samples. CDR3 amino acids: CASSGGLADIQYF. CDR3 in DNA: TGTGCCAGCAGTGGGGGACTAGCTGACATTCAGTACTTC.